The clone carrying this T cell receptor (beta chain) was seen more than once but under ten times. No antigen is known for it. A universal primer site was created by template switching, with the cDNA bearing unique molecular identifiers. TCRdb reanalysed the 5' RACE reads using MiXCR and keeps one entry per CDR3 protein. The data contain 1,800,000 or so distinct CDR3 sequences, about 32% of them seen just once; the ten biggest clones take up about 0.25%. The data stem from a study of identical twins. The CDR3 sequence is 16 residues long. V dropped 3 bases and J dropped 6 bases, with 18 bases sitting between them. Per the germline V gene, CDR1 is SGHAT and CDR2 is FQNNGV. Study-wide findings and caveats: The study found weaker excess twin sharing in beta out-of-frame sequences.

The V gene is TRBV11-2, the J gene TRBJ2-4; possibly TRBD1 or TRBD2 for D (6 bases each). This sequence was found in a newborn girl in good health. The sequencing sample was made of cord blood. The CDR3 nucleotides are TGTGCCAGCAGCTTCCTTACGCCACAGGGAGGAAACATTCAGTACTTC. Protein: CASSFLTPQGGNIQYF.